This T cell receptor (beta chain) is drawn from a study of CD8 T cells in Susac syndrome. An amount of RNA that ranged from 0.5 to 1 ug was reverse transcribed with random hexamers. Coverage of TCR beta CDR3 amplification by immunoSEQ multiplex PCR extended to 54 Vbeta and 13 Jbeta. MiXCR, applied by TCRdb to the immunoSEQ multiplex PCR reads, yields one record per CDR3 protein. The sample holds about 160,000 distinct CDR3 sequences; roughly 95% are singletons and the top ten take 0.075% to 0.095%. CDR3 length: 16 amino acids. Germline assignment: CDR1 SGHRS and CDR2 YFSETQ. With V trimmed by 4 bases and J by 4 bases, 4 bases remained unmatched. Sequencing of TCR beta was performed on blood CD8+ T cells and on blood CD4+ T cells.

The receptor was isolated from a human donor with multiple sclerosis. V is TRBV5-1 and J is TRBJ2-2, with 13 bases lining up with TRBD2. The sequenced sample was CD4+ T cells from PBMCs. For the CDR3, the DNA is TGCGCCAGCAGCCCACTAGCGGGAGGGGGCACCGGGGAGCTGTTTTTT. Protein sequence: CASSPLAGGGTGELFF. The full variable domain, its missing parts supplied by reference TRBV5-1 and TRBJ2-2, is KAGVTQTPRYLIKTRGQQVTLSCSPISGHRSVSWYQQTPGQGLQFLFEYFSETQRNKGNFPGRFSGRQFSNSRSEMNVSTLELGDSALYLCASSPLAGGGTGELFFGEGSRLTVL.